This T cell receptor (beta chain) originates from a study of OX40 agonist ivuxolimab in advanced cancers. The study sampled blood at baseline, cycle 4 day 1, and cycle 7 day 1. Concerning this clone itself: Its antigen is currently unknown.

The CDR3 is 17 residues long. Trimming took 2 bases from V and 4 from J; bases not matched to a gene: 6. Looked up from germline, CDR1 is SGHAT and CDR2 is FQNNGV. This table comes from immunoSEQ multiplex PCR, and its TCRdb copy is limited to in-frame clones, with some not included. The data show about 50,000 clones, with roughly 90% seen just once and more than 6.5% held by the top ten. The study's findings and limits: The study observed clonal expansion of CD4+ and CD8+ blood T cells by week 6 at 0.1 to 3.0 mg/kg.

The sequences come from CD4+ or CD8+ T cells sorted from blood, collected in a trial of the OX40 agonist ivuxolimab. The chain recombines TRBV11-2 with TRBJ2-3, with 13 bases lining up with TRBD2. This receptor was obtained from an adult with an advanced solid tumor such as melanoma, head and neck, liver or kidney cancer. The CDR3 loop is CASSLMGLAGMADTQYF. The CDR3 DNA reads as TGTGCCAGCAGCTTAATGGGACTAGCGGGAATGGCAGATACGCAGTATTTT.